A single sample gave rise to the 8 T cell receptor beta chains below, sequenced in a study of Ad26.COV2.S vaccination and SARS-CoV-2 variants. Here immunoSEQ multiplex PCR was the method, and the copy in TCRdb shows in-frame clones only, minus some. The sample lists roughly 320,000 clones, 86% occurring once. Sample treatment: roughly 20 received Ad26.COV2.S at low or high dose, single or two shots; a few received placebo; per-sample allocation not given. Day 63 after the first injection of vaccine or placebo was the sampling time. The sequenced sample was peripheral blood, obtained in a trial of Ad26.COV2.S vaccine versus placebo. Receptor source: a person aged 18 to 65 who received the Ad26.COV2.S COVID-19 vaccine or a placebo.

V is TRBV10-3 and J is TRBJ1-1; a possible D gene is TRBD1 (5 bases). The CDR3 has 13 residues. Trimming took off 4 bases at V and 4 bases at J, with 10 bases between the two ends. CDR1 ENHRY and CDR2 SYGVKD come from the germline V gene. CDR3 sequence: CAISAGVTTEAFF. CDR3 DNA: TGTGCCATCAGTGCGGGGGTAACCACTGAAGCTTTCTTT.

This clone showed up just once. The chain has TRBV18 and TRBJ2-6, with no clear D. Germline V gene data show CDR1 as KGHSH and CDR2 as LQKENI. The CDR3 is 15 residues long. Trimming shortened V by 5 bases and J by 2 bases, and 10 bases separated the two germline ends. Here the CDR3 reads CASSSGSPGANVLTF. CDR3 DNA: TGTGCCAGCTCAAGTGGGTCGCCTGGGGCCAACGTCCTGACTTTC.

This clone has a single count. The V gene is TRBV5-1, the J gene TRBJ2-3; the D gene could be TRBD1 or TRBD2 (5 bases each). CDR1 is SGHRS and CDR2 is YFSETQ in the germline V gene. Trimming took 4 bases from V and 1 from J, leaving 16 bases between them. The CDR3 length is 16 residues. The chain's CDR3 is CASSPGDGAGTDTQYF. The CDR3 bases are TGCGCCAGCAGCCCCGGTGACGGGGCCGGCACAGATACGCAGTATTTT.

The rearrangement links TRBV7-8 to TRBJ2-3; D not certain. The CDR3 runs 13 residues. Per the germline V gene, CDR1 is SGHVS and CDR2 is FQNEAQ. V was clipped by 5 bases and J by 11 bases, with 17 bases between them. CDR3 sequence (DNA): TGTGCCAGCAGCGTGGATTTTACATGGGGGCAGTATTTT. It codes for CASSVDFTWGQYF.

CDR3 DNA: TGTGCCAGCTCACCCGGTGCCGGGCGGATTCCGCTTGGGCAGTATTTT. Amino acid sequence: CASSPGAGRIPLGQYF. The rearrangement uses TRBV18 and TRBJ2-3; D is unclear. CDR1 KGHSH and CDR2 LQKENI come from the germline V gene. V lost 3 bases and J 11 bases, leaving 24 bases between the germline ends. The CDR3 runs to 16 residues.

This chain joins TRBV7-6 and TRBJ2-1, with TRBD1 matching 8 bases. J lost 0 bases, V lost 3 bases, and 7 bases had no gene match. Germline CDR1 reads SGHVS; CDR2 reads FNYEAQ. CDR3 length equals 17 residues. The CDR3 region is CASSFNRGTSSYNEQFF. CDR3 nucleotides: TGTGCCAGCAGCTTTAACAGGGGGACCAGCTCCTACAATGAGCAGTTCTTC.

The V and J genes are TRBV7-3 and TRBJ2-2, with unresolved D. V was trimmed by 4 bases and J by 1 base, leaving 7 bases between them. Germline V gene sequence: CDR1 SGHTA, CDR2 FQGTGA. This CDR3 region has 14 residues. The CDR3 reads CASSWSRNTGELFF. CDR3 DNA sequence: TGTGCCAGCAGCTGGTCGAGGAACACCGGGGAGCTGTTTTTT.

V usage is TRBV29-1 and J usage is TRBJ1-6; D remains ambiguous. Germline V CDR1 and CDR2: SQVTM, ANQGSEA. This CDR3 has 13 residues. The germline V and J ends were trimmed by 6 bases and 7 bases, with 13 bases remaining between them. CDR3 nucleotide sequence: TGCAGCGTCCAGCCTACGCGCAATTCACCCCTCCACTTT. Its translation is CSVQPTRNSPLHF. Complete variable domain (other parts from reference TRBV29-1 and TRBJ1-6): SAVISQKPSRDICQRGTSLTIQCQVDSQVTMMFWYRQQPGQSLTLIATANQGSEATYESGFVIDKFPISRPNLTFSTLTVSNMSPEDSSIYLCSVQPTRNSPLHFGNGTRLTVT.